The clone carrying this TCR beta chain turned up a few times. The sample is drawn from a study of T cell repertoires in cytomegalovirus infection. Looking at the study overall: CMV infection together with matching HLA type was indicated by public TCR beta signatures.

Germline loops: CDR1 MGHDK, CDR2 SYGVNS. The CDR3 extends over 15 amino acids. The ends were cut back, 0 bases at V and 0 bases at J, with 6 bases in the middle. MiXCR was run by TCRdb on the reads, yielding one entry per CDR3 protein. Counted here are about 320,000 distinct CDR3 sequences, over 7.5% occurring once; the ten biggest clones make up 3.5% to 4.5%. This sequence originates from a human donor in good health (CMV status not recorded). Some clones in this sample may be carry-over from other donors' samples. The sample was PBMCs. The gene calls are TRBV25-1 and TRBJ2-1; no reliable D call. The CDR3 protein is CASSEYSASYNEQFF. The CDR3 nucleotides read TGTGCCAGCAGTGAATACAGTGCCTCCTACAATGAGCAGTTCTTC. Full variable domain (rest looked up from reference TRBV25-1 and TRBJ2-1): EADIYQTPRYLVIGTGKKITLECSQTMGHDKMYWYQQDPGMELHLIHYSYGVNSTEKGDLSSESTVSRIRTEHFPLTLESARPSHTSQYLCASSEYSASYNEQFFGPGTRLTVL.